The source of this T cell receptor beta chain is a study of blood T cell repertoires in COVID-19. In the study overall: COVID-19 samples collected from the United States, Italy and Spain covered acute and convalescent phases. T cells, B-cell-depleted T cells, or PBMCs supplied cDNA or gDNA.

Per the authors' pipeline: Counts of nucleated cells, estimated from reference gene primer amplification, were obtained. The assay was immunoSEQ multiplex PCR, and TCRdb's table has in-frame clones only and misses some. The V and J calls and the clone size are those of that table, but D and trimming were determined from the DNA. The sample lists 150,000 to 200,000 clones, around four fifths occurring once. The CDR3 runs 14 residues. Germline V gene data show CDR1 as SGHTA and CDR2 as FQGTGA. V dropped 5 bases and J dropped 0 bases, with 9 bases sitting between them. The receptor's source is an elderly woman with acute or convalescent COVID-19. The chain has TRBV7-3 and TRBJ2-3; D ambiguous. Sequences were obtained from peripheral blood. In DNA form, the CDR3 reads TGTGCCAGCAGCCCCCAGGCTAGCACAGATACGCAGTATTTT. Translated: CASSPQASTDTQYF.